Below, one T cell receptor beta chain is given with its context. Its antigen is currently not known. Nothing much larger sits one base from this clone, and base qualities are not available. The sample's time point label is to be understood as: newly diagnosed GD, antithyroid drugs for less than 3 months. For both TCR sequencing and RNA sequencing, RNA was extracted from PBMCs using TRIzol. The diagnosis of Graves' disease was made according to American Thyroid Association guidelines. The patients came from an endocrinology department in Xi'an, China. Each patient gave about 9.1 milliliters of peripheral blood, collected in an EDTA anticoagulant tube. Ficoll Paque Plus density gradient separation was used to isolate PBMCs, and no further T cell sorting was done. An Agilent 2100 Bioanalyzer and agarose gel were used to assess RNA quality, and a NanoDrop 2000 was used to measure RNA concentration. Library prep was done by multiplex PCR. Sequencing instrument: Illumina HiSeq 4000. To build TCR beta libraries, CDR3 regions were amplified by Arm-PCR using iRepertoire HTBI primers. Gel purification was performed on PCR products prior to sequencing. On the authors' methods: Gene usage analysis of CDR3 amino acid clonotypes relied on the 62 TRBV and about 15 TRBJ segments identified across samples. COPE and FqMerger were used to merge filtered high-quality paired reads into contigs. BLAST was used to align contigs to the IMGT TRBV, TRBD and TRBJ reference genes, and CDR3 was defined following IMGT. Any clonotype with a frequency above 0.1% was classified as a highly expanded clone. Repertoire diversity was measured by Shannon entropy, and V-J evenness by the Gini coefficient. A clonotype found in more than one individual was treated as public. The raw public reads went through TCRdb reprocessing: fastp at Q25, MiXCR clone calling, in-frame beta chains kept. All rows with the same CDR3 protein become a single entry with the most common DNA and genes. These V and J calls derive from TCRdb rather than the authors' analysis. The sample profile shows about 360,000 distinct CDR3 sequences; about 16% of them were found once. The ten most abundant clones make up around 20% of the sample.

The entry originates in a study of regulatory T cells in long-lasting Graves disease (TCRdb year 2021). Study-wide context: In the newly diagnosed Graves' disease group, patients had been taking antithyroid drugs for less than 3 months. The study was registered as a clinical trial and conducted in China. Peripheral blood TCR sequencing and RNA sequencing compared persistent Graves' disease patients with newly diagnosed Graves' disease patients. A total of 33 samples underwent TCR sequencing, from around 13 patients with persistent Graves' disease and some 20 patients with newly diagnosed Graves' disease.

General conclusions and limits of the study: Only peripheral blood was studied, because thyroid tissue, the primary lesion, was inaccessible. As a limitation, the authors acknowledged that the small sample size may reduce accuracy. Sequencing and analysis were restricted to the TCR beta chain. A larger number of public clonotypes was shared among persistent patients (about 2,700) than among newly diagnosed patients (about 990). Persistent Graves' disease patients showed lower TCR Shannon entropy and fewer highly expanded clones than newly diagnosed patients, suggesting clonal expansion. Preferential use of TRBV28, TRBJ1-2 and TRBJ2-5 was observed in persistent disease, whereas TRBV20-1 and TRBJ2-1 were favored in newly diagnosed disease.

The CDR3 spans 12 residues, from the cysteine through the phenylalanine. The sequence is cut down to CDR3 DNA, 36 bases in frame from base 1. V is reduced by 4 bases and J by 2 bases, leaving a spacing of 8 bases between them. According to the germline V gene, CDR1 reads SQVTM and CDR2 reads ANQGSEA. These data also featured in a second study, about T cells in Graves' hyperthyroidism and ophthalmopathy. The second study's authors report: Graves' hyperthyroidism was defined as stable when no progression to ophthalmopathy occurred over 18 months of follow-up. Hyperthyroidism patients were newly diagnosed, with disease duration under 2 months, and aged 18 to 65 years. The study excluded patients with uncontrolled infections, other autoimmune diseases, pregnancy or lactation. Diagnoses were established on the basis of clinical symptoms, serum thyroxine and TRAb, thyroid ultrasound, and orbital computed tomography. The TCR CDR3 was subjected to a first round of RT-PCR using the HTBI primer set and the Qiagen OneStep RT-PCR kit. Most expanded thyroid clonotypes (frequency above 0.001) were also found in blood, which suggests that blood repertoires may mirror thyroid immune responses. Ophthalmopathy was separated from stable hyperthyroidism by a 13 V-J signature model, with 85% to 90% sensitivity and approximately 84% specificity obtained in cross-validation and 80%/75% obtained in testing. In validation, progression to ophthalmopathy was predicted by the model with 65% to 71% sensitivity and just over 72% specificity, a median of roughly 6 months before onset. A discovery cohort of roughly 100 patients, roughly 45 with Graves' ophthalmopathy and about 58 with stable Graves' hyperthyroidism, was used to find distinguishing TCR V-J signatures. Prospective prediction of ophthalmopathy was tested in an independent validation cohort of some 20 hyperthyroidism patients and some 17 patients who later progressed to ophthalmopathy. The approximately 95 discovery patients were divided at random into training and test sets in a 7:3 ratio. Thyroid tissue and blood T-cell repertoires from several Graves' hyperthyroidism patients were also compared in the study. After blood sampling, hyperthyroidism patients were treated with methimazole at a starting dose of 30 mg daily, and ophthalmopathy patients were treated with high-dose intravenous methylprednisolone. The libraries were constructed in a second round of multiplex PCR and then size-selected and purified. Paired-end sequencing of the libraries was performed with 100 bp reads on an Illumina HiSeq2000. SOAPnuke was used to process the raw data, removing reads that contained adapters or uncalled bases, had a mean Phred below 15, or lacked an exact match to the constant primer or identifier. COPE v1.2.5 was used to merge the high-quality paired reads, and each unique nucleotide sequence was defined as a clonotype. MiTCR v1.1 was used to align the clonotypes against IMGT TRBV, TRBD and TRBJ reference segments. Only V-J combinations with frequency above 0.0001, covering 99.2% of repertoires, were analysed. A TCS score was defined as the ratio of F50 (clonal expansion) to E x V (chaos), with BLOSUM62-based TCRdist applied between CDR3 peptides within each V-J. Welch's t-statistics and random forest reduced 514 V-J features to roughly 13, which were used in a naive Bayes classifier (R e1071). Sample size was not statistically predetermined, and investigators were not blinded to group allocation. According to the paper, TCR Vbeta CDR3 sequencing was carried out on over 130 peripheral blood samples, which came from some 41 ophthalmopathy, fewer than 80 hyperthyroidism and some 17 progressor patients.

This sequence originates from a woman aged 18 to 35 with Graves disease. Donor details come from another sample of the same person, matched by shared clones. The sample consisted of peripheral blood mononuclear cells (PBMCs), taken at new diagnosis, from a patient treated with antithyroid drugs. The chain was built from TRBV29-1 and TRBJ1-2; tentative D gene TRBD1, with 5 bases matching. The sequence in DNA is TGCAGCGTTGGGGCAGGGAACTATGGCTACACCTTC. It translates to CSVGAGNYGYTF.